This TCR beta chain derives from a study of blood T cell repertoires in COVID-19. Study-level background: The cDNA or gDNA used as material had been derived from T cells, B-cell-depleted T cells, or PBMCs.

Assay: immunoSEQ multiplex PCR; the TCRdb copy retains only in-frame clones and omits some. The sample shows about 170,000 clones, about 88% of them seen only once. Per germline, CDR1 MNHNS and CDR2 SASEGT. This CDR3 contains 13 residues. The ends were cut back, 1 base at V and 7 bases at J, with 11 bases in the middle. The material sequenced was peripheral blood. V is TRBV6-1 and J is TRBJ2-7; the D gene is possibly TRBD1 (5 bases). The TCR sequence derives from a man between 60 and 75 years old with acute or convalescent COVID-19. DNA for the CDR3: TGTGCCAGCAGTGAAGTTTTAGGGGATGAGCAGTACGTC. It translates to CASSEVLGDEQYV.